What follows describes a single TCR beta chain. The antigen is unknown. These data originate in a study of vaccination and CD4 T cells after COVID-19. The treatment is: approximately 9-day PBMC culture with coronavirus spike peptide pools or control peptides (ViraFEST assay). Germline V CDR1 and CDR2: LNHNV, YYDKDF (reference sequence). V gave up 1 base and J gave up 10 bases, with 8 bases separating them. The CDR3 is 13 residues long. Cultured CD4+ T cell DNA underwent sequencing with the Oncomine TCR Beta short-read assay. TCRdb re-analysed the PCR reads in MiXCR, keeping a single row per CDR3 protein. The sample consists of about 5,000 distinct CDR3 sequences, approximately 76% of them appearing once.

Sequencing input: CD4+ T cells from blood, cultured in vitro. The V gene is TRBV15, the J gene TRBJ1-6; D is perhaps TRBD1 (5 bases). This clonotype was obtained from a human donor who had recovered from COVID-19. The CDR3 DNA reads TGTGCCACCAGCAGAGGACGGGGGTCACCCCTCCACTTT. Translated: CATSRGRGSPLHF.